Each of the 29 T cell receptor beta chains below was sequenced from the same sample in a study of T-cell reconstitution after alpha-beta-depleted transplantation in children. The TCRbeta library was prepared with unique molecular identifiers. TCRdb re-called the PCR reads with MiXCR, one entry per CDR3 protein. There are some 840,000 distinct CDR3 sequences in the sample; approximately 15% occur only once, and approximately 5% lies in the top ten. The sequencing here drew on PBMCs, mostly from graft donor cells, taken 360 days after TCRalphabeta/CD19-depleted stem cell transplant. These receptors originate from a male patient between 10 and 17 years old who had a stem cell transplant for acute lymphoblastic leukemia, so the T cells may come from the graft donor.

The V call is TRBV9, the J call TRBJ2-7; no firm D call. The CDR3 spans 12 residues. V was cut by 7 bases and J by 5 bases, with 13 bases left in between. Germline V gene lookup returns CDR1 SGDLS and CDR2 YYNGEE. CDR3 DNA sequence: TGTGCCAGCGCCTCCCCAGGACACGAGCAGTACTTC. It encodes CASASPGHEQYF.

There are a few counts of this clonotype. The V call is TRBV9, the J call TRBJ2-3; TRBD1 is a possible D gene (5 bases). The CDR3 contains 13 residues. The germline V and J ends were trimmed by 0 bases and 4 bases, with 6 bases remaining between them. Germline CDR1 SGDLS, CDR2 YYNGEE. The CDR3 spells CASSVDRPDTQYF. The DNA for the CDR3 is TGTGCCAGCAGCGTAGACAGGCCAGATACGCAGTATTTT. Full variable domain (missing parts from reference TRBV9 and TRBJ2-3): DSGVTQTPKHLITATGQRVTLRCSPRSGDLSVYWYQQSLDQGLQFLIQYYNGEERAKGNILERFSAQQFPDLHSELNLSSLELGDSALYFCASSVDRPDTQYFGPGTRLTVL.

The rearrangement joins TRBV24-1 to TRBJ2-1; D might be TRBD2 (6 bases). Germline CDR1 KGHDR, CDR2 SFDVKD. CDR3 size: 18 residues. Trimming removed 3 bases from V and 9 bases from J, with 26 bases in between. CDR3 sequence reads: CATSDPAIGGPEGLEQFF. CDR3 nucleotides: TGTGCCACCAGTGATCCCGCGATTGGGGGTCCGGAGGGCCTTGAGCAGTTCTTC.

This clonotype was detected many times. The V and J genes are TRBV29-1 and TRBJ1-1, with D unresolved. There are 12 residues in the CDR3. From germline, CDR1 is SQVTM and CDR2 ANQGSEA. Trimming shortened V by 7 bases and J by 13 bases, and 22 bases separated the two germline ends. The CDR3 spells CSDGVKAKERFF. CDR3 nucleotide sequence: TGCAGCGATGGAGTCAAAGCTAAAGAACGTTTCTTT.

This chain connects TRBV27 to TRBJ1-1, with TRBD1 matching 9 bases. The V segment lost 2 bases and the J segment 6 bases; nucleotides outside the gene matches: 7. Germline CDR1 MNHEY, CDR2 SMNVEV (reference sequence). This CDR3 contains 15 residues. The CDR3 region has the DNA TGTGCCAGCAGTTTAACAGGGGGCTTTTTCGCTGAAGCTTTCTTT. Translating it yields CASSLTGGFFAEAFF.

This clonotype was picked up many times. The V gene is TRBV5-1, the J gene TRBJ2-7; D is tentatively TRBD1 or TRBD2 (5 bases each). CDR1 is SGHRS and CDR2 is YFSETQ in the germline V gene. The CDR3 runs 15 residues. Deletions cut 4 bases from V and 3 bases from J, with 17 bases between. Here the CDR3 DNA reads TGCGCCAGCAGCAAAACGGGGCAGGGTATCTACGAGCAGTACTTC. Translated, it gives CASSKTGQGIYEQYF.

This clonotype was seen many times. This chain's CDR3 is CASSQGSLAERYEQYF. CDR3 DNA sequence: TGCGCCAGCAGCCAAGGTAGCCTAGCGGAGCGCTACGAGCAGTACTTC. The chain recombines TRBV4-1 with TRBJ2-7; TRBD2 matches at 7 bases. V shed 1 base and J 3 bases; nucleotides not matched to a gene: 9. Looked up from germline, CDR1 is MGHRA and CDR2 is YSYEKL. The CDR3 has 16 amino acids.

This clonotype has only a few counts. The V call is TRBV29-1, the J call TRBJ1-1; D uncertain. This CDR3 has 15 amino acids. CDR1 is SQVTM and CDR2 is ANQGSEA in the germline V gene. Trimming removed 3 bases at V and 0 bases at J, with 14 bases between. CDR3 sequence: CSVDSLLRMNTEAFF. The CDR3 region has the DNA TGCAGCGTTGATTCGTTACTTCGAATGAACACTGAAGCTTTCTTT.

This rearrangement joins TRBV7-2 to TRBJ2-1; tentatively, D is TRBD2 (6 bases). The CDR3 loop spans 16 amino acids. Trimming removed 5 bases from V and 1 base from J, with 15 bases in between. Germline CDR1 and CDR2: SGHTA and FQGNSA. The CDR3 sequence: CASSPRGTPSYNEQFF. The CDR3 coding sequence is TGTGCCAGCAGCCCACGGGGGACTCCATCCTACAATGAGCAGTTCTTC. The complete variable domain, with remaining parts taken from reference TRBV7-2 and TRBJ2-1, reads GAGVSQSPSNKVTEKGKDVELRCDPISGHTALYWYRQSLGQGLEFLIYFQGNSAPDKSGLPSDRFSAERTGGSVSTLTIQRTQQEDSAVYLCASSPRGTPSYNEQFFGPGTRLTVL.

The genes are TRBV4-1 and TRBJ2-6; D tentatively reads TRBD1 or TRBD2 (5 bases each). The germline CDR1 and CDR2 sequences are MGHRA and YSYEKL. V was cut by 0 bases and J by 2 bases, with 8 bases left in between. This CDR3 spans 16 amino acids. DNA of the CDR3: TGCGCCAGCAGCCAAGAGTGGGGGACTGGGGCCAACGTCCTGACTTTC. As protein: CASSQEWGTGANVLTF.

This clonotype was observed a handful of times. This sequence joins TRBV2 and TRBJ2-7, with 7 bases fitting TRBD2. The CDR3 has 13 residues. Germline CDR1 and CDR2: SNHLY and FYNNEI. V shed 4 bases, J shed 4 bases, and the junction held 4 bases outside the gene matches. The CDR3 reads CASSALAVYEQYF. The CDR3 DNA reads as TGTGCCAGCAGTGCCCTAGCGGTTTACGAGCAGTACTTC.

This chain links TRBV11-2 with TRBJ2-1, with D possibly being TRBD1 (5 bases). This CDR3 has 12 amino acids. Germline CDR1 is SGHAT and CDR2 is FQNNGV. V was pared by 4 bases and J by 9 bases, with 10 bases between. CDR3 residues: CASSWGKVEQFF. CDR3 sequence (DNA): TGTGCCAGCAGCTGGGGCAAAGTTGAGCAGTTCTTC.

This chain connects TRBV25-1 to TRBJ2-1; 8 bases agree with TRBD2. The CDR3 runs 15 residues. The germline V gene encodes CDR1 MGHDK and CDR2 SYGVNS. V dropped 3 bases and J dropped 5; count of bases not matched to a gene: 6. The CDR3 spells CASSEPGLGHNEQFF. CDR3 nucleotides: TGTGCCAGCAGTGAGCCGGGACTAGGTCACAATGAGCAGTTCTTC.

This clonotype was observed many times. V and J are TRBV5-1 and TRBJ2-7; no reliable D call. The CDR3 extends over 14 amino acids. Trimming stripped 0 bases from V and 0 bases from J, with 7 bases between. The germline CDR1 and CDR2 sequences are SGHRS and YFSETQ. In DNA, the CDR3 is TGCGCCAGCAGCTTGGGACGGTCCTCCTACGAGCAGTACTTC. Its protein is CASSLGRSSYEQYF.

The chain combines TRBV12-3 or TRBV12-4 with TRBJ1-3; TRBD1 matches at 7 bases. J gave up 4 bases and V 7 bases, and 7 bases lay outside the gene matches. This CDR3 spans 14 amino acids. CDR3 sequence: CASIPQGRGNTIYF. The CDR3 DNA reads TGTGCCAGCATCCCACAGGGGAGAGGAAACACCATATATTTT.

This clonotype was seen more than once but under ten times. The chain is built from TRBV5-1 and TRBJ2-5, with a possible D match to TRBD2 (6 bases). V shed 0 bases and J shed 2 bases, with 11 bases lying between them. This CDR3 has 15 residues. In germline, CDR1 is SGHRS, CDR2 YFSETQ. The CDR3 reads CASSLEPSEQETQYF. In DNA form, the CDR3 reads TGCGCCAGCAGCTTGGAGCCTAGCGAGCAAGAGACCCAGTACTTC.

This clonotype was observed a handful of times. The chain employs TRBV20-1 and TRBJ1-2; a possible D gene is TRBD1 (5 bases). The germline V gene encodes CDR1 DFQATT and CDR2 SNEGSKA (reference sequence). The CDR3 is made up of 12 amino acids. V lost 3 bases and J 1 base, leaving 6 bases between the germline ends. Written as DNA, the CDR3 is TGCAGTGCTAGTGACAGTAACTATGGCTACACCTTC. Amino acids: CSASDSNYGYTF.

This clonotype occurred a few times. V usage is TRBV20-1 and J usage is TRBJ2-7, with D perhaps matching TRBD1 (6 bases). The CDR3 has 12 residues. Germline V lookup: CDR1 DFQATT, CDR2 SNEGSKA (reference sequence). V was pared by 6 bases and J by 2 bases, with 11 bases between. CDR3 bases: TGCAGTGCCACGGACAGTGCCTACGAGCAGTACTTC. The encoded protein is CSATDSAYEQYF.

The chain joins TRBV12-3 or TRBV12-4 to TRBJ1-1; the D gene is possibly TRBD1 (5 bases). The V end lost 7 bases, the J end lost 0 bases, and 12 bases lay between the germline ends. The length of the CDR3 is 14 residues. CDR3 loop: CASTRGPLNTEAFF. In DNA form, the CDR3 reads TGTGCCAGCACCCGGGGACCGTTGAACACTGAAGCTTTCTTT.

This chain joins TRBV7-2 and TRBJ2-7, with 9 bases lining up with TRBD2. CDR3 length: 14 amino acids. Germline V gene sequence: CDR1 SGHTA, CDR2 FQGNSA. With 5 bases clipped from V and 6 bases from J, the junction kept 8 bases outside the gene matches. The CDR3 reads CASSRSLAGAEQYF. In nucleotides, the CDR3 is TGTGCCAGCAGCAGATCCTTAGCGGGAGCCGAGCAGTACTTC. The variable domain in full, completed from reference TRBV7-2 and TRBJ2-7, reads GAGVSQSPSNKVTEKGKDVELRCDPISGHTALYWYRQSLGQGLEFLIYFQGNSAPDKSGLPSDRFSAERTGGSVSTLTIQRTQQEDSAVYLCASSRSLAGAEQYFGPGTRLTVT.

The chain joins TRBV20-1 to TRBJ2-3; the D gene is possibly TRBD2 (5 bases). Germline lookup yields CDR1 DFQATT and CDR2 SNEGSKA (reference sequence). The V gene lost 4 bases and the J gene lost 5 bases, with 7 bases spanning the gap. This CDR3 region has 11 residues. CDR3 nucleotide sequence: TGCAGTGCTACCACTAGAGATACGCAGTATTTT. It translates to CSATTRDTQYF.

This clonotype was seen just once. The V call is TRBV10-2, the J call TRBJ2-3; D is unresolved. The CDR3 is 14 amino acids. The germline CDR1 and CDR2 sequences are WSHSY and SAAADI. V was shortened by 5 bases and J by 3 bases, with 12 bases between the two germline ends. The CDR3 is CASSFLGMTDTQYF. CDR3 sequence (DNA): TGCGCCAGCAGTTTCCTGGGGATGACAGATACGCAGTATTTT.

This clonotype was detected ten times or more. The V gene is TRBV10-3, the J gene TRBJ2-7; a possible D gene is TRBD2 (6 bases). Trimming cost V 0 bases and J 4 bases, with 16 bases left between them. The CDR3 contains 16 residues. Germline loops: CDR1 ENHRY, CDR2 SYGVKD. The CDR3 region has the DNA TGTGCCATCAGTGAGTCTATCGGGCGGGGCGTATACGAGCAGTACTTC. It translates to CAISESIGRGVYEQYF.

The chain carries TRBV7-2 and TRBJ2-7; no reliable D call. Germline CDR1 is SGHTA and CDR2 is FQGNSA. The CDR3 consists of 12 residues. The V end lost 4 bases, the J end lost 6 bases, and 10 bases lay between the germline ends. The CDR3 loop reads CASSSLIGEQYF. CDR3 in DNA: TGTGCCAGCAGCTCCTTAATCGGCGAGCAGTACTTC.

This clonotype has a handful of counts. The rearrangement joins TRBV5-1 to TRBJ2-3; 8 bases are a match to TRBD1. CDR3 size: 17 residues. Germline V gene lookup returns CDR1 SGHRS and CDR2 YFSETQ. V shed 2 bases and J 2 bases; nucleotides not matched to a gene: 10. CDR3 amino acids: CASSFKETGGATDTQYF. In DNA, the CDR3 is TGCGCCAGCAGCTTCAAGGAAACAGGGGGAGCCACAGATACGCAGTATTTT.

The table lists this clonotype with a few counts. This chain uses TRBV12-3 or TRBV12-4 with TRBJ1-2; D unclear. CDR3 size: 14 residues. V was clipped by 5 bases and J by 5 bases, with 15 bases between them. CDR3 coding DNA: TGTGCCAGCAGTCCCCGCGGAGGAGCATATGGCTACACCTTC. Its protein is CASSPRGGAYGYTF.

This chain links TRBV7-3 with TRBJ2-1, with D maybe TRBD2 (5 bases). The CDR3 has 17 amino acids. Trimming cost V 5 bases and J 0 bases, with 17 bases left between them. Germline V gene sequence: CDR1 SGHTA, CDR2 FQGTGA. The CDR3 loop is CASSPTPWESSYNEQFF. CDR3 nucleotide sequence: TGTGCCAGCAGCCCCACCCCGTGGGAGAGCTCCTACAATGAGCAGTTCTTC.

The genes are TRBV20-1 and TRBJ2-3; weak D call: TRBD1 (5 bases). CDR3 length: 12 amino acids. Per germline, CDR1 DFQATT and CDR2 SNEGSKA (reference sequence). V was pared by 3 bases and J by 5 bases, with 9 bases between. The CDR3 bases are TGCAGTGCTAGTTCGCAGGGAGATACGCAGTATTTT. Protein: CSASSQGDTQYF.

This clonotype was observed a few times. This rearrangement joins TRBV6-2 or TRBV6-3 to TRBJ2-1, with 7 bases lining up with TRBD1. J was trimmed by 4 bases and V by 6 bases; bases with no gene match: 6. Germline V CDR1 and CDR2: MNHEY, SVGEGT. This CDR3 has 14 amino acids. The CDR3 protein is CASSRQGKYNEQFF. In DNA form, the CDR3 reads TGTGCCAGCAGCCGACAGGGTAAATACAATGAGCAGTTCTTC.